This entry features one T cell receptor (beta chain) sequence. Antigen specificity is unknown. Blood was drawn once per donor, and each sample measured approximately 2.4 ml. Addition of UMIs with a 6-nucleotide sample barcode was achieved by template switching. Researchers put TCRalpha and TCRbeta cDNA through two nested PCRs lasting approximately 17 and 9 cycles. TCRdb reprocessed the 5' RACE reads, with one entry per CDR3 protein and no DNA. The repertoire table contains approximately 400,000 distinct CDR3 sequences. The CDR3 is made up of 14 amino acids. Germline CDR1 SNHLY, CDR2 FYNNEI. These data come from a study of monozygotic twins with inflammatory bowel disease. Study outcomes and limitations: IBD patients had lower TCRbeta diversity (inverse Simpson) than healthy co-twins.

The sequenced material came from blood. The TCR originated in a human donor with ulcerative colitis or Crohn's disease, or a healthy co-twin of an affected twin (not recorded which). This chain uses TRBV2 with TRBJ2-3; TCRdb's D gene call, TRBD2, goes unchecked for lack of DNA. The CDR3 protein is CASSGVAATDTQYF.